This T cell receptor (beta chain) stems from a study of identical twins. General study points: Potential partial confounding of zero-insertion analyses by invariant MAIT and iNKT cells was noted.

The CDR3 contains 11 residues. Germline loops: CDR1 DFQATT, CDR2 SNEGSKA (reference sequence). Deletions cut 4 bases from V and 5 bases from J, with 8 bases between. MiXCR was run by TCRdb on the 5' RACE reads, yielding one entry per CDR3 protein. The sample contains 1.5 million to 2 million distinct CDR3 sequences, roughly 35% of which appear only once. At least ten counts were recorded for this clonotype. What it recognizes is unknown. V gene TRBV20-1 combines with J gene TRBJ1-2; D is undetermined. This receptor was taken from a newborn girl in good health. Sequencing used cord blood. The CDR3 sequence is CSATSGYGYTF. The CDR3 DNA is TGCAGTGCTACGTCCGGGTATGGCTACACCTTC.